This TCR beta chain was profiled in a study of blood T cell repertoires in COVID-19. Looking at the study overall: Material from acute and convalescent COVID-19 was sourced from the United States, Italy and Spain. Nucleic acid was either cDNA or gDNA, and it came from T cells, B-cell-depleted T cells, or PBMCs.

Authors' analysis steps: Nucleated cell number was recorded as an estimate derived from reference gene primer amplification. Sequenced by immunoSEQ multiplex PCR; TCRdb stores in-frame clones only, minus some. V and J calls and clone size follow that table, whereas D and trimming were derived from the DNA. The table records about 180,000 clones, more than 75% of them present only once. In germline, CDR1 is SGHAT, CDR2 FQNNGV. Trimming stripped 5 bases from V and 6 bases from J, with 11 bases between. The CDR3 sequence is 12 residues long. The sequenced material came from peripheral blood. This clonotype originated in a man aged 35 to 55 with active or convalescent COVID-19. This chain links TRBV11-2 with TRBJ2-7, with D possibly being TRBD1 (6 bases). CDR3 bases: TGTGCCAGCAGCACCGGACAGCTCGAGCAGTACTTC. This gives the protein CASSTGQLEQYF.